The clone carrying this T cell receptor (beta chain) was seen a single time. Its antigen is currently unknown. CDR3 length: 16 residues. The V segment lost 0 bases and the J segment 7 bases; nucleotides outside the gene matches: 13. The germline V gene has CDR1 SGHNT and CDR2 YYREEE (reference sequence). This sample is part of a study of Ad26.COV2.S vaccination and SARS-CoV-2 variants. Study as a whole: Donor got 5x10^10 or 1x10^11 viral particles of Ad26.COV2.S. Study-wide results and limits: Measurement of non-spike TCR breadth gave similar results in vaccine and placebo recipients.

As for treatment: roughly 20 received Ad26.COV2.S at low or high dose, single or two shots; roughly five received placebo; per-sample allocation not given. The samples were gathered on day 63 after the first injection of vaccine or placebo. Within Boston, the person who donated was an adult of 18-55 years. Wuhan-strain SARS-CoV-2 spike was expressed by the Ad26 vector that made up the vaccine. The assay was immunoSEQ multiplex PCR, and TCRdb's table has in-frame clones only and misses some. The sample contains about 320,000 clones, about 90% of which appear only once. The clonotype originates from a person between 18 and 60 years old who received the Ad26.COV2.S COVID-19 vaccine or a placebo. This specimen consisted of peripheral blood, obtained in a trial of Ad26.COV2.S vaccine versus placebo. V and J are TRBV5-4 and TRBJ2-7, with TRBD1 matching 7 bases. The CDR3 coding sequence is TGTGCCAGCAGCTTGGGGGGGACAGCGCAGCTTGGGGAGCAGTACTTC. Translating it yields CASSLGGTAQLGEQYF.